This is a list of T cell receptor gamma chains from one sample in a study of gamma-delta chains in newborns, infants, children. TCRdb reanalyzed the reads using CATT. The sample holds about 470 gamma-chain clones; roughly two fifths are singletons and the top ten take around 45%. The material sequenced was blood. The source of these receptors is a child who was a newborn, infant or young child, either healthy, febrile or measles-vaccinated (not recorded which). The CDR3 runs from the conserved cysteine through the conserved F or W. Part of the rows lack a size; the others show once, few, many or a class for expanded clones.

clone_size | j_call | v_call | cdr3_aa | cdr3_nt
large | TRGJ1/TRGJ2 | TRGV9 | CALWEALYSNYYKKLF | TGTGCCTTGTGGGAGGCTCTTTATTCGAATTATTATAAGAAACTCTTT
NA | TRGJP | TRGV9 | CALWGQELGKKIKVF | TGTGCCTTGTGGGGACAAGAGTTGGGCAAAAAAATCAAGGTATTT
large | TRGJP | TRGV9 | CALWELGKKIKVF | TGTGCCTTGTGGGAGTTGGGCAAAAAAATCAAGGTATTT
few | TRGJP | TRGV9 | CALWDLWELGKKIKVF | TGTGCCTTGTGGGACCTGTGGGAGTTGGGCAAAAAAATCAAGGTATTT
few | TRGJP | TRGV9 | CALWEVLGKKIKVF | TGTGCCTTGTGGGAGGTGTTGGGCAAAAAAATCAAGGTATTT
NA | TRGJ1/TRGJ2 | TRGV9 | CALWEVRNYKKLF | TGTGCCTTGTGGGAGGTGCGGAATTATAAGAAACTCTTT
NA | TRGJ1/TRGJ2 | TRGV9 | CALCEVRKKLF | TGTGCCTTGTGTGAGGTGCGAAAGAAACTCTTT
NA | TRGJ1/TRGJ2 | TRGV8 | CATWVSNYYKKLF | TGTGCCACCTGGGTTTCGAATTATTACAAGAAACTCTTT
large | TRGJP | TRGV9 | CALWEVGLGKKIKVF | TGTGCCTTGTGGGAGGTCGGGTTGGGCAAAAAAATCAAGGTATTT
few | TRGJP1 | TRGV5 | CATCEGATVWFKIF | TGTGCCACCTGTGAAGGGGCCACTGTTTGGTTCAAGATATTT
large | TRGJP1 | TRGV8 | CATWDTGWFKIF | TGTGCCACCTGGGACACTGGTTGGTTCAAGATATTT
large | TRGJP1 | TRGV8 | CATWATTGWFKIF | TGTGCCACCTGGGCTACCACTGGTTGGTTCAAGATATTT
large | TRGJP1 | TRGV9 | CALWEVLGTGWFKIF | TGTGCCTTGTGGGAGGTGCTTGGCACTGGTTGGTTCAAGATATTT
large | TRGJP2 | TRGV3 | CATWDFSDWIKTF | TGTGCCACCTGGGACTTTAGTGATTGGATCAAGACGTTT
hyperexpanded | TRGJP | TRGV9 | CALWEQELGKKIKVF | TGTGCCTTGTGGGAGCAAGAGTTGGGCAAAAAAATCAAGGTATTT
large | TRGJP | TRGV9 | CALWDSQELGKKIKVF | TGTGCCTTGTGGGACTCCCAAGAGTTGGGCAAAAAAATCAAGGTATTT
large | TRGJP | TRGV9 | CALWEVPQELGKKIKVF | TGTGCCTTGTGGGAGGTTCCCCAAGAGTTGGGCAAAAAAATCAAGGTATTT
large | TRGJP | TRGV9 | CALWEVLEELGKKIKVF | TGTGCCTTGTGGGAGGTGCTGGAAGAGTTGGGCAAAAAAATCAAGGTATTT
large | TRGJ1/TRGJ2 | TRGV4 | CATWDENYYKKLF | TGTGCCACCTGGGATGAGAATTATTATAAGAAACTCTTT
large | TRGJP1 | TRGV2 | CATWDGRETTGWFKIF | TGTGCCACCTGGGACGGGCGGGAGACCACTGGTTGGTTCAAGATATTT
NA | TRGJP1 | TRGV9 | CALWGLTGWFKIF | TGTGCCTTGTGGGGACTCACTGGTTGGTTCAAGATATTT
large | TRGJP | TRGV9 | CALWEVKELGKKIKVF | TGTGCCTTGTGGGAGGTAAAAGAGTTGGGCAAAAAAATCAAGGTATTT
few | TRGJP | TRGV9 | CALWDVRELGKKIKVF | TGTGCCTTGTGGGACGTAAGAGAGTTGGGCAAAAAAATCAAGGTATTT
large | TRGJP | TRGV9 | CALWQELGKKIKVF | TGTGCCTTGTGGCAAGAGTTGGGCAAAAAAATCAAGGTATTT
few | TRGJ1/TRGJ2 | TRGV9 | CALWEVNYYKKLF | TGTGCCTTGTGGGAGGTGAATTATTATAAGAAACTCTTT
large | TRGJP | TRGV9 | CALWETQELGKKIKVF | TGTGCCTTGTGGGAGACCCAAGAGTTGGGCAAAAAAATCAAGGTATTT
large | TRGJP1 | TRGV8 | CATWDRVCWFKIF | TGTGCCACCTGGGATCGAGTGTGTTGGTTCAAGATATTT
large | TRGJ1/TRGJ2 | TRGV3 | CATWDRPYYKKLF | TGTGCCACCTGGGACAGGCCATATTATAAGAAACTCTTT
few | TRGJ1/TRGJ2 | TRGV9 | CALWEVNYYKKLF | TGTGCCCTGTGGGAGGTGAATTATTATAAGAAACTCTTT